This entry lists 25 T cell receptor beta chains sequenced from one sample in a study of T cells in Graves' hyperthyroidism and ophthalmopathy. RNA transcripts yielded amplified TCR beta CDR3 regions. The HTBI primer set served for first-round RT-PCR of the TCR CDR3. MiXCR, applied by TCRdb to the multiplex PCR reads, yields one record per CDR3 protein. The repertoire has about 640,000 distinct CDR3 sequences, 14% of them found once; the top ten carry about 12%. Input material: blood. The receptors were gathered from a woman aged 50 to 65 with Graves' ophthalmopathy.

This clonotype was observed many times. The rearrangement uses TRBV7-2 and TRBJ2-5; 9 nucleotides agree with TRBD1. Trimming at V came to 2 bases and at J to 5 bases, leaving 9 bases not matched to a gene. The CDR3 is 16 amino acids. Germline V CDR1 and CDR2: SGHTA, FQGNSA. The CDR3 reads CASSLRPTGQGETQYF. In DNA form, the CDR3 reads TGTGCCAGCAGCTTAAGGCCTACTGGACAGGGGGAGACCCAGTACTTC.

With regard to this clonotype: This sequence may be a read error, since a much larger clone differs from it by one base. The V call is TRBV2, the J call TRBJ1-5, with D possibly TRBD1 on 6 matching bases. Per germline, CDR1 SNHLY and CDR2 FYNNEI. The CDR3 totals 16 residues. As DNA, the CDR3 is TGTGTCAGCAGGGAGGGGCGGGGGGCCTATAATCAGCCCCAGCATTTT. Protein sequence: CVSREGRGAYNQPQHF.

This clonotype was counted at least ten times. The chain combines TRBV2 with TRBJ2-1; TRBD1 matches 9 bases. There are 15 residues in the CDR3. CDR1 and CDR2 from the germline V gene are SNHLY and FYNNEI. V lost 7 bases and J lost 5; bases outside the gene matches: 9. CDR3: CASTQWGQGDNEQFF. The CDR3 DNA follows: TGTGCCAGCACCCAATGGGGACAGGGAGACAATGAGCAGTTCTTC.

This clonotype showed up many times. This chain uses TRBV19 with TRBJ1-1, with a tentative D call TRBD1 (5 bases). The CDR3 extends over 13 amino acids. V was cut by 7 bases and J by 1 base, with 10 bases left in between. Germline CDR1 reads LNHDA; CDR2 reads SQIVND (reference sequence). CDR3 nucleotides: TGTGCCAGTACCCCAGACAGGAACACTGAAGCTTTCTTT. Encoded protein: CASTPDRNTEAFF.

This clonotype appeared many times. This CDR3 is CASSFGGAYGYTF. In nucleotides, the CDR3 is TGTGCCAGCAGCTTCGGGGGGGCCTATGGCTACACCTTC. The rearrangement uses TRBV7-3 and TRBJ1-2, with D possibly being TRBD1 (6 bases). This CDR3 is built from 13 residues. The germline gives CDR1 SGHTA, CDR2 FQGTGA. The V gene lost 3 bases and the J gene lost 4 bases, with 9 bases spanning the gap.

The V and J genes are TRBV28 and TRBJ2-7; 8 positions agree with TRBD1. Looked up from germline, CDR1 is MDHEN and CDR2 is SYDVKM. The V and J ends lost 0 bases and 3 bases, in that order; junction bases with no gene match: 13. The CDR3 has 18 amino acids. CDR3 in DNA: TGTGCCAGCAGTTTATGGAGAATCGGACAGGGCTCGTTCTACGAGCAGTACTTC. Translated: CASSLWRIGQGSFYEQYF.

This clonotype was seen at least ten times. J is TRBJ2-7 and V is TRBV4-2, with 8 bases aligning to TRBD1. CDR1 and CDR2 from the germline V gene are LGHNA and YNFKEQ. This CDR3 spans 18 amino acids. V dropped 0 bases and J dropped 2; count of bases not matched to a gene: 12. The CDR3 region has the DNA TGTGCCAGCAGCCAAGAACCCCCGGGACAGGCGTCTGCCTACGAGCAGTACTTC. Protein product: CASSQEPPGQASAYEQYF.

For this clonotype: Since a much larger clone is just one base distant, this may be a read error. The chain's CDR3 is CASSRGQGAGNTQYF. As DNA, the CDR3 is TGTGCCAGCAGTCGAGGACAGGGGGCAGGGAATACGCAGTATTTT. The chain uses TRBV12-3 or TRBV12-4 and TRBJ2-3; 11 bases map to TRBD1. The CDR3 consists of 15 residues. With V trimmed by 5 bases and J by 7 bases, 8 bases remained unmatched.

This clonotype was detected ten times or more. This chain joins TRBV15 and TRBJ2-7, with 7 bases that match TRBD2. CDR3 length: 18 residues. After removal of 0 bases from V and 1 base from J, the junction contained 12 bases not matched to a gene. The germline gives CDR1 LNHNV, CDR2 YYDKDF (reference sequence). Written as DNA, the CDR3 is TGTGCCACCAGCAGAGATCGGTTGGAGCGGGACTATTCCTACGAGCAGTACTTC. As protein: CATSRDRLERDYSYEQYF. Full variable domain (rest looked up from reference TRBV15 and TRBJ2-7): DAMVIQNPRYQVTQFGKPVTLSCSQTLNHNVMYWYQQKSSQAPKLLFHYYDKDFNNEADTPDNFQSRRPNTSFCFLDIRSPGLGDTAMYLCATSRDRLERDYSYEQYFGPGTRLTVT.

This clonotype was detected many times. This chain joins TRBV24-1 and TRBJ2-5; 13 bases are shared with TRBD2. The V and J ends lost 4 bases and 1 base, in that order; junction bases with no gene match: 5. Looked up from germline, CDR1 is KGHDR and CDR2 is SFDVKD. This CDR3 has 17 residues. The CDR3 region is CATSEPGLAGIQETQYF. The CDR3 DNA sequence: TGTGCCACCAGTGAACCGGGACTAGCGGGAATCCAAGAGACCCAGTACTTC.

This clonotype has at least ten counts. V gene TRBV12-3 or TRBV12-4 combines with J gene TRBJ2-1; TRBD2 matches at 14 bases. This CDR3 is built from 16 residues. The V segment lost 7 bases and the J segment 3 bases; nucleotides outside the gene matches: 5. The CDR3 spells CASKGTSGSVYNEQFF. CDR3 DNA: TGTGCCAGCAAAGGGACTAGCGGGAGCGTCTACAATGAGCAGTTCTTC.

In this sample, this clonotype turned up a few times. The chain combines TRBV20-1 with TRBJ2-2; perhaps TRBD1 as D (6 bases). The CDR3 extends over 15 amino acids. Germline loops: CDR1 DFQATT, CDR2 SNEGSKA (reference sequence). V lost 6 bases to trimming and J lost 4 bases, with 18 bases between them. The chain's CDR3 is CSAPDVGAGTGELFF. CDR3 DNA sequence: TGCAGTGCACCCGATGTGGGGGCGGGCACCGGGGAGCTGTTTTTT.

Points on this clonotype: This clone may be a read error of a much larger clone one base away. This chain uses TRBV28 with TRBJ2-7; D is perhaps TRBD2 (5 bases). The germline V and J ends were trimmed by 4 bases and 6 bases, with 16 bases remaining between them. The CDR3 covers 14 residues. In germline, CDR1 is MDHEN, CDR2 SYDVKM. In DNA form, the CDR3 reads TGTGCCAGCAGTTACCAATATGCTGGAGGCGAGCAGTACTTC. Translation gives CASSYQYAGGEQYF. Variable domain in full (rest from reference TRBV28 and TRBJ2-7): DVKVTQSSRYLVKRTGEKVFLECVQDMDHENMFWYRQDPGLGLRLIYFSYDVKMKEKGDIPEGYSVSREKKERFSLILESASTNQTSMYLCASSYQYAGGEQYFGPGTRLTVT.

This clonotype has ten or more counts. The chain has TRBV11-2 and TRBJ1-1; the D gene is possibly TRBD1 (6 bases). CDR1 is SGHAT and CDR2 is FQNNGV in the germline V gene. Trimming took off 4 bases at V and 1 base at J, with 10 bases between the two ends. The length of the CDR3 is 14 residues. The CDR3 loop reads CASSYRQANTEAFF. The CDR3 region has the DNA TGTGCCAGCAGCTACCGACAGGCGAACACTGAAGCTTTCTTT.

A remark on this clonotype: A much bigger clone sits one base away, suggesting this may be a read error. No conserved phenylalanine or tryptophan ends this CDR3, so it is likely a read error. CDR3 nucleotide sequence: TGTGCCAGCAGCCCGCATAGCGGGAGCAGTGAGCAGTTCCTC. It yields the protein CASSPHSGSSEQFL. The V call is TRBV11-3, the J call TRBJ2-1; 9 bases align to TRBD2. Germline assignment: CDR1 SGHNT and CDR2 YENEEA. The CDR3 extends over 14 amino acids. The trim removed 5 bases at V and 9 bases at J, leaving 8 bases unmatched.

In this sample, this clonotype turned up many times. The chain has TRBV7-8 and TRBJ1-5, with TRBD1 identical over 12 bases. This CDR3 spans 16 amino acids. J was trimmed by 6 bases and V by 2 bases; bases with no gene match: 5. Germline V gene sequence: CDR1 SGHVS, CDR2 FQNEAQ. The CDR3 DNA sequence: TGTGCCAGCAGCTTAAAGGGACAGGGGGCAGGTCAGCCCCAGCATTTT. It yields the protein CASSLKGQGAGQPQHF.

This clonotype was recorded at least ten times. J is TRBJ1-1 and V is TRBV4-3; D gene ambiguous. V shed 2 bases and J shed 2 bases, with 9 bases lying between them. Germline CDR1 LGHNA, CDR2 YSLEER. The CDR3 has 14 residues. CDR3 in amino acids: CASSQSFRNTEAFF. CDR3 bases: TGCGCCAGCAGCCAATCGTTTCGTAACACTGAAGCTTTCTTT.

This clonotype was counted at least ten times. The rearrangement uses TRBV7-2 and TRBJ2-3; D is possibly TRBD2 (6 bases). This CDR3 region has 16 residues. With 1 base removed from V and 2 bases from J, the gap between germline ends came to 13 bases. Germline V gives CDR1 SGHTA, CDR2 FQGNSA. The CDR3 nucleotides are TGTGCCAGCAGCTTAGTGACTGCGGGGACCACAGATACGCAGTATTTT. Translating it yields CASSLVTAGTTDTQYF.

This clonotype occurred many times. The chain recombines TRBV15 with TRBJ2-1; TRBD2 is a possible D gene (6 bases). CDR3 length: 16 amino acids. The V end lost 1 base, the J end lost 5 bases, and 15 bases lay between the germline ends. CDR1 LNHNV and CDR2 YYDKDF come from the germline V gene (reference sequence). The CDR3: CATSRASSANDNEQFF. As DNA, the CDR3 is TGTGCCACCAGCAGAGCTTCTAGCGCGAACGACAATGAGCAGTTCTTC.

There are a few counts of this clonotype. Germline and junction disagree at one end, which may indicate a read error. This chain uses TRBV6-1 with TRBJ2-7, with TRBD1 as a possible D gene (6 bases). CDR1 is MNHNS, CDR2 SASEGT, per germline. The CDR3 consists of 15 residues. CDR3 sequence: CASREGTSSFYEQYF. Here the CDR3 DNA reads TGTGCCAGCAGGGAAGGGACATCGTCCTTCTACGAGCAGTACTTC.

This clonotype was counted at least ten times. V and J are TRBV30 and TRBJ2-7, with D maybe TRBD1 (5 bases). Trimming removed 0 bases from V and 6 bases from J, with 12 bases in between. The CDR3 extends over 13 amino acids. The germline gives CDR1 GTSNPN, CDR2 SVGIG (reference sequence). The CDR3 coding sequence is TGTGCCTGGAGTGTACTGAATGGGGCCGAGCAGTACTTC. Encoded protein: CAWSVLNGAEQYF.

This clonotype came up many times. The V call is TRBV7-3, the J call TRBJ2-3; 12 bases fit TRBD2. Trimming cost V 0 bases and J 4 bases; bases outside gene matches: 2. The CDR3 contains 16 residues. Germline CDR1 and CDR2: SGHTA and FQGTGA. CDR3 residues: CASSLTTSGRSDTQYF. CDR3 nucleotides: TGTGCCAGCAGCTTAACGACTAGCGGGAGATCAGATACGCAGTATTTT.

The rearrangement links TRBV9 to TRBJ2-1, with TRBD1 matching 8 bases. V trimming: 4 bases; J trimming: 5 bases; junction bases outside the gene matches: 11. CDR1 is SGDLS and CDR2 is YYNGEE in the germline V gene. The CDR3 is 16 residues long. CDR3 protein: CASSIGTGHYDNEQFF. The CDR3 DNA reads as TGTGCCAGCAGCATCGGGACAGGCCACTACGACAATGAGCAGTTCTTC.

This clonotype was detected ten times or more. The gene calls are TRBV10-3 and TRBJ1-5; 10 nucleotides agree with TRBD1. The CDR3 covers 15 residues. Germline CDR1 ENHRY, CDR2 SYGVKD. Trimming cost V 2 bases and J 6 bases; bases outside gene matches: 4. The CDR3 nucleotides read TGTGCCATCAGTGAGCGGACAGGGGGTGGTCAGCCCCAGCATTTT. Encoded protein: CAISERTGGGQPQHF.

A few counts support this clonotype. This sequence joins TRBV19 and TRBJ2-7, with D uncertain. Trimming cost V 5 bases and J 0 bases, with 17 bases left between them. CDR3 size: 16 residues. Germline assignment: CDR1 LNHDA and CDR2 SQIVND (reference sequence). The CDR3 here is CASSGSPDTASYEQYF. CDR3 DNA: TGTGCCAGTAGTGGGTCACCTGATACTGCCTCCTACGAGCAGTACTTC.